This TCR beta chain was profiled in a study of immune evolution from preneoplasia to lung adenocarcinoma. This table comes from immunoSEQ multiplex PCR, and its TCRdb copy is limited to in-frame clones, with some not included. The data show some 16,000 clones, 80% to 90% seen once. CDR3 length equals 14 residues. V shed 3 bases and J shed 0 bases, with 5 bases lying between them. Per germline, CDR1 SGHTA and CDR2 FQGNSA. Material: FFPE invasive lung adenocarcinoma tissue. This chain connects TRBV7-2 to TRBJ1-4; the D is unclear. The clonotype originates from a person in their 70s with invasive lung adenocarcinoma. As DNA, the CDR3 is TGTGCCAGCAGCTTTAACCCAACTAATGAAAAACTGTTTTTT. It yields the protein CASSFNPTNEKLFF.